One and the same sample provided the 13 T cell receptor beta chains below, sequenced in a study of response to subunit inactivated influenza vaccine. TCRdb analysed the RT-PCR reads with MiXCR anew, one entry per CDR3 protein. The data show some 850,000 distinct CDR3 sequences, roughly 18% seen once. The sample was PBMCs from blood, taken more than 4 days after vaccination. The receptors were gathered from a man between 45 and 60 years old who received an inactivated influenza vaccine.

The chain has TRBV20-1 and TRBJ2-2; 16 bases match TRBD2. Germline CDR1 and CDR2: DFQATT and SNEGSKA (reference sequence). The CDR3 runs 16 residues. V shed 6 bases, J shed 6 bases, and the junction held 7 bases outside the gene matches. CDR3 DNA: TGCAGTGCAGGGACTAGCGGGAGGGAATGGGCCGGGGAGCTGTTTTTT. Its protein product is CSAGTSGREWAGELFF.

This clonotype occurred many times. J is TRBJ2-5 and V is TRBV29-1; D may match TRBD1 or TRBD2 (5 bases each). The CDR3 consists of 13 residues. Germline V gene data show CDR1 as SQVTM and CDR2 as ANQGSEA. V lost 3 bases, J lost 2 bases, and 10 bases lay in between. The CDR3 sequence: CSVEGRLQETQYF. The DNA of the CDR3 is TGCAGCGTTGAGGGACGGCTACAAGAGACCCAGTACTTC. Variable domain in full (rest from reference TRBV29-1 and TRBJ2-5): SAVISQKPSRDICQRGTSLTIQCQVDSQVTMMFWYRQQPGQSLTLIATANQGSEATYESGFVIDKFPISRPNLTFSTLTVSNMSPEDSSIYLCSVEGRLQETQYFGPGTRLLVL.

This clonotype was detected a few times. This CDR3 reads CSARDHELAGRSTYEQYF. The CDR3, as DNA: TGCAGTGCTAGAGATCACGAACTAGCGGGAAGGAGTACCTACGAGCAGTACTTC. V usage is TRBV20-1 and J usage is TRBJ2-7; 10 nucleotides align to TRBD2. The V and J ends lost 0 bases and 2 bases, in that order; junction bases with no gene match: 13. CDR3 size: 18 residues. Germline V CDR1 and CDR2: DFQATT, SNEGSKA (reference sequence).

In this sample, this clonotype turned up a few times. J is TRBJ1-6 and V is TRBV7-2; no reliable D call. The CDR3 totals 13 residues. The V end lost 5 bases, the J end lost 10 bases, and 12 bases lay between the germline ends. Germline loops: CDR1 SGHTA, CDR2 FQGNSA. The CDR3 DNA follows: TGTGCCAGCAGCCCGCACGGCGGGTCACCCCTCCACTTT. This gives the protein CASSPHGGSPLHF.

The chain combines TRBV14 with TRBJ2-1, with a possible D match to TRBD1 (6 bases). Deletions cut 1 base from V and 9 bases from J, with 13 bases between. Per germline, CDR1 SGHDN and CDR2 FVKESK. There are 14 residues in the CDR3. CDR3 coding DNA: TGTGCCAGCAGCCAAGTCAGGGGTTATGGTGAGCAGTTCTTC. Amino acid sequence: CASSQVRGYGEQFF.

In its sample, this clonotype was seen a few times. The rearrangement uses TRBV20-1 and TRBJ2-1; 7 nucleotides match TRBD1. The CDR3 covers 13 residues. Unmatched junction bases numbered 7, after V lost 3 bases and J lost 8 bases. Germline values: CDR1 DFQATT, CDR2 SNEGSKA (reference sequence). CDR3 coding DNA: TGCAGTGCTAGCACAGGGGCGAGCGATGAGCAGTTCTTC. It is translated as CSASTGASDEQFF.

The chain joins TRBV7-6 to TRBJ2-5; tentatively, D is TRBD2 (7 bases). CDR3 length equals 16 residues. The V end was cut by 3 bases, the J end by 5 bases, with 19 bases between. Germline V lookup: CDR1 SGHVS, CDR2 FNYEAQ. CDR3 sequence: CASSFRAGAEKETQYF. CDR3 DNA: TGTGCCAGCAGCTTTAGGGCGGGGGCGGAAAAGGAGACCCAGTACTTC.

The J gene is TRBJ2-3, the V gene TRBV3-2. TRBV3-2 is a pseudogene. The CDR3 sequence is 14 residues long. CDR3 coding DNA: TGTGCCAGCAGCCAGGAGGTTAGCACAGATACGCAGTATTTT. Amino acids: CASSQEVSTDTQYF.

The sample holds a few counts of this clonotype. The chain employs TRBV10-3 and TRBJ2-2; D is unclear. The germline CDR1 and CDR2 sequences are ENHRY and SYGVKD. Trimming took off 0 bases at V and 0 bases at J, with 8 bases between the two ends. This CDR3 has 16 residues. DNA of the CDR3: TGTGCCATCAGTGAGTCGATAGCAGCGAACACCGGGGAGCTGTTTTTT. Protein product: CAISESIAANTGELFF.

The V gene is TRBV18, the J gene TRBJ2-3; TRBD2 agrees at 8 bases. Germline CDR1 reads KGHSH; CDR2 reads LQKENI. Trimming at V came to 4 bases and at J to 0 bases, leaving 9 bases not matched to a gene. CDR3 length: 17 residues. Written as DNA, the CDR3 is TGTGCCAGCTCACGGAGCGGGAGCCAGTCTAGCACAGATACGCAGTATTTT. This sequence encodes CASSRSGSQSSTDTQYF.

This clonotype was seen only a few times. This chain uses TRBV12-3 or TRBV12-4 with TRBJ2-7, with 11 bases identical to TRBD2. Losses at the gene ends were 6 bases for V and 3 bases for J; bases not matched to a gene: 4. The CDR3 is 14 amino acids. CDR3 loop: CASRLAGVFYEQYF. For the CDR3, the DNA is TGTGCCAGCAGACTAGCGGGAGTGTTCTACGAGCAGTACTTC.

In this sample, this clonotype turned up a few times. The J gene is TRBJ2-3, the V gene TRBV10-3; D is tentatively TRBD1 or TRBD2 (7 bases each). V gave up 6 bases and J gave up 3 bases, with 25 bases separating them. CDR1 is ENHRY and CDR2 is SYGVKD in the germline V gene. This CDR3 comprises 18 residues. This CDR3 is CAISAQGNLAVYTDTQYF. In DNA form, the CDR3 reads TGTGCCATCAGCGCACAGGGGAATCTAGCGGTTTATACAGATACGCAGTATTTT.

The chain employs TRBV28 and TRBJ1-5; 11 bases map to TRBD1. The J segment lost 2 bases and the V segment lost 6 bases, leaving 12 bases of the junction unmatched. The CDR3 is 18 residues long. Germline V gene data show CDR1 as MDHEN and CDR2 as SYDVKM. DNA of the CDR3: TGTGCCAGCAGCAGTGGGACAGGGGGATGGGTCGGCAATCAGCCCCAGCATTTT. Its protein is CASSSGTGGWVGNQPQHF.